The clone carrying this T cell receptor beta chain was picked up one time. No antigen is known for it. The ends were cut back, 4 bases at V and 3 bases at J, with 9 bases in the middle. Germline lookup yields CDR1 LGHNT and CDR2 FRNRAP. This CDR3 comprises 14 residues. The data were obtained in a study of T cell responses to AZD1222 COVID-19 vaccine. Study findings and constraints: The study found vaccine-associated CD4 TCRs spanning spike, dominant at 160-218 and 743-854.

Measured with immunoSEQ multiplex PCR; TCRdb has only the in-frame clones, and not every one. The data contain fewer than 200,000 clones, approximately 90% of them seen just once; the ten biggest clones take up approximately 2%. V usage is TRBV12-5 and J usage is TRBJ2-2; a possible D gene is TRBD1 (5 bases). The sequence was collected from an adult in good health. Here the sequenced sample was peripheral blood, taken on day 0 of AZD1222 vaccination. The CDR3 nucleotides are TGTGCTAGTGGTTCCAGGGAAGACACCGGGGAGCTGTTTTTT. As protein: CASGSREDTGELFF. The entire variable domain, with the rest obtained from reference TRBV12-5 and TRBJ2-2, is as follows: DARVTQTPRHKVTEMGQEVTMRCQPILGHNTVFWYRQTMMQGLELLAYFRNRAPLDDSGMPKDRFSAEMPDATLATLKIQPSEPRDSAVYFCASGSREDTGELFFGEGSRLTVL.